The 22 T cell receptor beta chains given below trace back to one sample, sequenced in a study of CD8 T cells in ankylosing spondylitis. Each CDR3 protein is one row after TCRdb ran MiXCR on the 5' RACE reads. The table has 350,000 to 400,000 distinct CDR3 sequences, 20% to 25% seen once. Input material: blood, either unsorted or a sorted T cell fraction (not recorded which). Receptors were obtained from a male donor with ankylosing spondylitis or in good health (not recorded which).

This chain uses TRBV27 with TRBJ1-2; D remains unclear. Trimming cost V 3 bases and J 0 bases, with 11 bases left between them. The length of the CDR3 is 15 residues. From germline, CDR1 is MNHEY and CDR2 SMNVEV (reference sequence). The CDR3 sequence is CASSFGRDSNYGYTF. The CDR3 nucleotides read TGTGCCAGCAGTTTCGGAAGGGATTCTAACTATGGCTACACCTTC.

This clonotype was picked up a small number of times. The chain employs TRBV10-2 and TRBJ2-1, with a weak D call TRBD1 (6 bases). The CDR3 runs 15 residues. Germline loops: CDR1 WSHSY, CDR2 SAAADI. The ends were cut back, 0 bases at V and 3 bases at J, with 9 bases in the middle. CDR3 loop: CASSESWTDYNEQFF. The CDR3 coding sequence is TGCGCCAGCAGTGAGTCGTGGACAGACTACAATGAGCAGTTCTTC.

This rearrangement joins TRBV20-1 to TRBJ2-7; D not resolved. The CDR3 runs to 14 residues. V was trimmed by 4 bases and J by 3 bases, leaving 16 bases between them. From germline, CDR1 is DFQATT and CDR2 SNEGSKA (reference sequence). CDR3 DNA sequence: TGCAGTGCTAATCAGCCCCTTGTACTCTACGAGCAGTACTTC. This encodes CSANQPLVLYEQYF.

This chain connects TRBV11-2 to TRBJ2-5; D is unresolved. Trimming removed 0 bases at V and 5 bases at J, with 7 bases between. The germline V gene has CDR1 SGHAT and CDR2 FQNNGV. The CDR3 has 13 amino acids. DNA for the CDR3: TGTGCCAGCAGCTTAGACCCGGAGGAGACCCAGTACTTC. This encodes CASSLDPEETQYF.

CDR3 region: CASIREGGSEKLFF. The DNA for the CDR3 is TGTGCCAGCATACGAGAGGGGGGGTCTGAAAAACTGTTTTTT. J is TRBJ1-4 and V is TRBV12-3 or TRBV12-4; tentatively, D is TRBD1 (6 bases). The CDR3 runs 14 residues. Trimming removed 7 bases from V and 7 bases from J, with 16 bases in between.

Only a few counts were recorded for this clonotype. The chain links TRBV25-1 to TRBJ2-7, with D possibly matching TRBD1 (5 bases). CDR3 length equals 13 residues. Trimming removed 1 base from V and 5 bases from J, with 9 bases in between. Per the germline V gene, CDR1 is MGHDK and CDR2 is SYGVNS. The CDR3 here is CASSEFGRDEQYF. Here the CDR3 DNA reads TGTGCCAGCAGTGAATTCGGCAGGGACGAGCAGTACTTC.

The chain recombines TRBV7-8 with TRBJ1-1; weak D call: TRBD1 (5 bases). CDR1 is SGHVS, CDR2 FQNEAQ, per germline. CDR3 length: 14 amino acids. Trimming stripped 0 bases from V and 1 base from J, with 6 bases between. The CDR3 spells CASSLAGENTEAFF. CDR3 DNA: TGTGCCAGCAGCTTAGCAGGGGAGAACACTGAAGCTTTCTTT. The full variable domain, completed using reference TRBV7-8 and TRBJ1-1, is GAGVSQSPRYKVAKRGQDVALRCDPISGHVSLFWYQQALGQGPEFLTYFQNEAQLDKSGLPSDRFFAERPEGSVSTLKIQRTQQEDSAVYLCASSLAGENTEAFFGQGTRLTVV.

This clonotype was seen at least ten times. The genes are TRBV12-3 or TRBV12-4 and TRBJ2-3; TRBD1 or TRBD2 may be the D gene (6 bases each). The CDR3 runs 16 residues. The V end lost 6 bases, the J end lost 2 bases, and 18 bases lay between the germline ends. The CDR3 DNA reads TGTGCCAGCAGACACGACGGGGGCCCCTCCACAGATACGCAGTATTTT. Amino acids: CASRHDGGPSTDTQYF.

The rearrangement links TRBV6-1 to TRBJ2-7; TRBD1 matches 9 bases. J was trimmed by 2 bases and V by 6 bases; bases with no gene match: 8. The CDR3 length is 15 residues. The germline CDR1 and CDR2 sequences are MNHNS and SASEGT. CDR3 loop: CASRERDRAAYEQYF. The CDR3 DNA sequence: TGTGCCAGCAGGGAGCGGGACAGGGCGGCCTACGAGCAGTACTTC.

Here the CDR3 reads CASSSTSDHTGELFF. Written as DNA, the CDR3 is TGTGCCAGCAGTTCGACTAGCGATCACACCGGGGAGCTGTTTTTT. This chain links TRBV12-3 or TRBV12-4 with TRBJ2-2, with TRBD2 matching 8 bases. The CDR3 is 15 amino acids. V gave up 4 bases and J gave up 3 bases; unmatched junction bases: 4.

On this clonotype: The junction does not match germline at one end; this may be a read error. This chain joins TRBV12-3 or TRBV12-4 and TRBJ2-5; possible D gene TRBD1, 5 bases. The CDR3 contains 13 residues. The chain's CDR3 is CASSLGAEETQYF. The CDR3 coding sequence is TGTGCTAGCAGTTTAGGGGCAGAAGAGACCCAGTACTTC.

This clonotype was observed a handful of times. The rearrangement links TRBV5-1 to TRBJ1-6, with D possibly matching TRBD1 (6 bases). This CDR3 spans 14 amino acids. Germline V gives CDR1 SGHRS, CDR2 YFSETQ. The V end was cut by 3 bases, the J end by 7 bases, with 11 bases between. The CDR3 region has the DNA TGCGCCAGCAGCTGGGGGCAGGGGAATTCACCCCTCCACTTT. Protein product: CASSWGQGNSPLHF.

This clonotype was seen only a few times. The rearrangement joins TRBV30 to TRBJ1-1, with a weak D call TRBD1 (5 bases). From germline, CDR1 is GTSNPN and CDR2 SVGIG (reference sequence). The V and J ends lost 1 base and 3 bases respectively, with 12 bases between them. The CDR3 has 14 amino acids. The DNA for the CDR3 is TGTGCCTGGAGTGGTGGGACGGGGGACACTGAAGCTTTCTTT. Translating it yields CAWSGGTGDTEAFF. Together with reference TRBV30 and TRBJ1-1, the CDR3 gives the full variable domain: SQTIHQWPATLVQPVGSPLSLECTVEGTSNPNLYWYRQAAGRGLQLLFYSVGIGQISSEVPQNLSASRPQDRQFILSSKKLLLSDSGFYLCAWSGGTGDTEAFFGQGTRLTVV.

This clonotype was seen a few times. The gene calls are TRBV11-2 and TRBJ2-2; unclear D gene. The germline gives CDR1 SGHAT, CDR2 FQNNGV. V was shortened by 5 bases and J by 4 bases, with 14 bases between the two germline ends. The CDR3 is 15 amino acids. The CDR3: CASSPEARSTGELFF. The CDR3 DNA sequence: TGTGCCAGCAGCCCCGAGGCTAGAAGCACCGGGGAGCTGTTTTTT. Based on the CDR3 plus reference TRBV11-2 and TRBJ2-2, the full variable domain is EAGVAQSPRYKIIEKRQSVAFWCNPISGHATLYWYQQILGQGPKLLIQFQNNGVVDDSQLPKDRFSAERLKGVDSTLKIQPAKLEDSAVYLCASSPEARSTGELFFGEGSRLTVL.

This clonotype showed up just a few times. The chain couples TRBV24-1 to TRBJ2-7; 8 bases map to TRBD1. This CDR3 has 13 amino acids. J gave up 5 bases and V 7 bases, and 6 bases lay outside the gene matches. Germline CDR1 and CDR2: KGHDR and SFDVKD. CDR3 protein: CATSGGQAHEQYF. In DNA, the CDR3 is TGTGCCACCAGCGGGGGACAGGCCCACGAGCAGTACTTC.

The chain is built from TRBV3-1 and TRBJ2-1; weak D call: TRBD2 (6 bases). V was cut by 4 bases and J by 16 bases, with 20 bases left in between. The CDR3 sequence is 13 residues long. The V gene's germline CDR1 is LGHDT and CDR2 YNNKEL (reference sequence). The CDR3 loop is CASSPPGGSENFF. CDR3 DNA sequence: TGTGCCAGCAGCCCTCCTGGGGGGTCGGAAAACTTCTTC.

The CDR3, as DNA: TGTGCCAGCAGCCAACGGACTAGCGGGGGGCTTGATGAGCAGTTCTTC. Its translation: CASSQRTSGGLDEQFF. The chain is built from TRBV3-1 and TRBJ2-1; 14 bases line up with TRBD2. The length of the CDR3 is 16 residues. V was clipped by 2 bases and J by 8 bases; unmatched bases: 5. CDR1 LGHDT and CDR2 YNNKEL come from the germline V gene (reference sequence).

This clonotype occurred a few times. CDR3 in amino acids: CASSPKQGRETQYF. CDR3 nucleotides: TGCGCCAGCAGCCCCAAACAGGGTCGAGAGACCCAGTACTTC. The chain uses TRBV5-1 and TRBJ2-5; D possibly corresponds to TRBD1 (6 bases). V shed 4 bases and J shed 4 bases, with 14 bases lying between them. Germline V CDR1 and CDR2: SGHRS, YFSETQ. This CDR3 contains 14 residues.

This rearrangement joins TRBV30 to TRBJ2-1; D is perhaps TRBD1 or TRBD2 (5 bases each). This CDR3 has 13 amino acids. V lost 0 bases to trimming and J lost 6 bases, with 9 bases between them. Germline assignment: CDR1 GTSNPN and CDR2 SVGIG (reference sequence). The CDR3 nucleotides are TGTGCCTGGAGTGTAGTGGGGGTCAATGAGCAGTTCTTC. Protein: CAWSVVGVNEQFF.

The chain combines TRBV28 with TRBJ2-2; D gene unclear. The germline gives CDR1 MDHEN, CDR2 SYDVKM. This CDR3 is 14 amino acids long. V lost 8 bases and J 4 bases, leaving 14 bases between the germline ends. Here the CDR3 reads CASGPRTTTGELFF. The DNA for the CDR3 is TGTGCCAGCGGACCGAGAACTACCACCGGGGAGCTGTTTTTT.

The rearrangement uses TRBV6-1 and TRBJ2-5; TRBD2 matches at 8 bases. The CDR3 sequence is 16 residues long. V lost 1 base and J lost 0; bases outside the gene matches: 4. The germline CDR1 and CDR2 sequences are MNHNS and SASEGT. The CDR3 spells CASSEETGGNQETQYF. For the CDR3, the DNA is TGTGCCAGCAGTGAAGAGACGGGGGGGAACCAAGAGACCCAGTACTTC.

There are a few counts of this clonotype. At one boundary the junction diverges from the germline segment, which might be a read error. This chain uses TRBV5-1 with TRBJ2-1; 8 nucleotides match TRBD1. The CDR3 runs to 17 residues. In germline, CDR1 is SGHRS, CDR2 YFSETQ. The DNA for the CDR3 is TGCGCCAGCAGCTTGAGGGGTGACAGGGGTTTATACAGTGAGCAGTTCTTC. Translation: CASSLRGDRGLYSEQFF.